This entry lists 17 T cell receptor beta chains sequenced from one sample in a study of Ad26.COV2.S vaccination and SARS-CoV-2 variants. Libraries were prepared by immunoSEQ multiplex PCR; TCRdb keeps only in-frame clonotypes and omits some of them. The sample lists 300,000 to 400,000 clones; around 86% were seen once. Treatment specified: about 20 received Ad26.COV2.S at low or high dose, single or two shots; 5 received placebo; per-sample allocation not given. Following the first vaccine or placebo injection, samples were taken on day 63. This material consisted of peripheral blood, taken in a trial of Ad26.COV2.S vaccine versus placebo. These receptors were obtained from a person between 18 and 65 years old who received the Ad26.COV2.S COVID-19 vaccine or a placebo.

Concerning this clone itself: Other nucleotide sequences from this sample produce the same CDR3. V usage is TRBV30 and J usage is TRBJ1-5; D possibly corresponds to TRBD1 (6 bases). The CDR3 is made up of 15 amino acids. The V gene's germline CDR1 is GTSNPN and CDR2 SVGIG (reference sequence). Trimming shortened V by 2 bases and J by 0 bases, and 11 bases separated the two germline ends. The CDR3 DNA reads TGTGCCTGGAGTCCAGGACAGTATAGCAATCAGCCCCAGCATTTT. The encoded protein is CAWSPGQYSNQPQHF.

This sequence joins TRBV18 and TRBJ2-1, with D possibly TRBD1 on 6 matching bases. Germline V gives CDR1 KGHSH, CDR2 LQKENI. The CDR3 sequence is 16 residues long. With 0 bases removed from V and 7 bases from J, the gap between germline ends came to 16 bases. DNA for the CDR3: TGTGCCAGCTCACCACCGGCAGGGGCCGGTGGGAATGAGCAGTTCTTC. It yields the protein CASSPPAGAGGNEQFF.

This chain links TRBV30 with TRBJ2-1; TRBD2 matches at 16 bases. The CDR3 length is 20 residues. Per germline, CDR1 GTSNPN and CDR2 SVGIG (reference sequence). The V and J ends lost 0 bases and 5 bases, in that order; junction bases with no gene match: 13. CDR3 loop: CAWSVLPGLAGGYLNNEQFF. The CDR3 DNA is TGTGCCTGGAGTGTATTGCCGGGACTAGCGGGGGGGTATTTAAACAATGAGCAGTTCTTC.

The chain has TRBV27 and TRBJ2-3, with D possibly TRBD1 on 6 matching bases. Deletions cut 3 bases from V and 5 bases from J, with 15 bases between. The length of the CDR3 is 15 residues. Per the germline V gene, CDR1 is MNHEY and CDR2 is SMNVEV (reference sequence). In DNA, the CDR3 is TGTGCCAGCAGTTTCGACAGGTCAGGGGTAGATACGCAGTATTTT. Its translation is CASSFDRSGVDTQYF.

Here the CDR3 DNA reads TGTGCCACCCTCTCCGAGGTGGGGGAGCTGTTTTTT. The encoded protein is CATLSEVGELFF. This chain links TRBV24-1 with TRBJ2-2; no firm D call. CDR1 KGHDR and CDR2 SFDVKD come from the germline V gene. The CDR3 covers 12 residues. Trimming took off 9 bases at V and 8 bases at J, with 12 bases between the two ends.

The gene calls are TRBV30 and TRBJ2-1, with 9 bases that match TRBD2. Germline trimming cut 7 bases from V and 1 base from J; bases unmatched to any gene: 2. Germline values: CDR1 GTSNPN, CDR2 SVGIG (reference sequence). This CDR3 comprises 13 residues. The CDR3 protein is CALSGGSYNEQFF. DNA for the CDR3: TGTGCCTTGAGCGGGGGGTCCTACAATGAGCAGTTCTTC.

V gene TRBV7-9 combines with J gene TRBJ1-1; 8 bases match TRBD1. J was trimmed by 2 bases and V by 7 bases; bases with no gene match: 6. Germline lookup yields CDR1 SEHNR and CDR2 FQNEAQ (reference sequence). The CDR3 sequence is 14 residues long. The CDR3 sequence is CASTPDRGNTEAFF. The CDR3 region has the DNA TGTGCCAGCACCCCCGACAGGGGCAACACTGAAGCTTTCTTT.

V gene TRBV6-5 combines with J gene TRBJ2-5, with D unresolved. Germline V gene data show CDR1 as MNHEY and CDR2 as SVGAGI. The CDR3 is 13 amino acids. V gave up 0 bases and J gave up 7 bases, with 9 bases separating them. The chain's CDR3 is CASSYSPVGTQYF. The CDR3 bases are TGTGCCAGCAGTTACTCCCCGGTCGGGACCCAGTACTTC.

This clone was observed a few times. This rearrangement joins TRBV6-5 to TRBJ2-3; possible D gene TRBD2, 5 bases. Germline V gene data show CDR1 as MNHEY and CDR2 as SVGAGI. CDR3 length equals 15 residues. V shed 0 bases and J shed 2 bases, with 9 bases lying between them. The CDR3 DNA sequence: TGTGCCAGCAGTTACTCAGGGAGCTACACAGATACGCAGTATTTT. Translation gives CASSYSGSYTDTQYF.

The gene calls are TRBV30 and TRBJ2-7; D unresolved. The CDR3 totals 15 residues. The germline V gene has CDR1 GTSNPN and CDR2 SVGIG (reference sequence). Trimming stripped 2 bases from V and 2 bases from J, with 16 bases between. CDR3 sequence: CAWSTDVKLPYEQYF. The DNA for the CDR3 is TGTGCCTGGAGTACGGACGTCAAGTTACCCTACGAGCAGTACTTC.

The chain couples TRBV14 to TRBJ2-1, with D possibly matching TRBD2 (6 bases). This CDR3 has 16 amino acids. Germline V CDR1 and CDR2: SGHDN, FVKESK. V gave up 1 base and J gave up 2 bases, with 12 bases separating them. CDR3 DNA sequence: TGTGCCAGCAGCCAAGGAGCAGGGACTCCCTACAATGAGCAGTTCTTC. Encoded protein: CASSQGAGTPYNEQFF. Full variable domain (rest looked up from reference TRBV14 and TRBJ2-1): EAGVTQFPSHSVIEKGQTVTLRCDPISGHDNLYWYRRVMGKEIKFLLHFVKESKQDESGMPNNRFLAERTGGTYSTLKVQPAELEDSGVYFCASSQGAGTPYNEQFFGPGTRLTVL.

The chain's CDR3 is CASSRQGRTGELFF. The DNA of the CDR3 is TGTGCCAGCAGCCGACAGGGTAGGACCGGGGAGCTGTTTTTT. The rearrangement joins TRBV7-3 to TRBJ2-2, with 7 bases matching TRBD1. J gave up 5 bases and V 5 bases, and 5 bases lay outside the gene matches. Germline CDR1 reads SGHTA; CDR2 reads FQGTGA. CDR3 length equals 14 residues.

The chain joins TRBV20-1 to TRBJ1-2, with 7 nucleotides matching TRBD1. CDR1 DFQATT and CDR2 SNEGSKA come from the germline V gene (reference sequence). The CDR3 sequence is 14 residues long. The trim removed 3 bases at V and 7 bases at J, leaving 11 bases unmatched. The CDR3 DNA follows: TGCAGTGCTAGTTATACAGGGGCCAGGGGTGGCTACACCTTC. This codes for CSASYTGARGGYTF.

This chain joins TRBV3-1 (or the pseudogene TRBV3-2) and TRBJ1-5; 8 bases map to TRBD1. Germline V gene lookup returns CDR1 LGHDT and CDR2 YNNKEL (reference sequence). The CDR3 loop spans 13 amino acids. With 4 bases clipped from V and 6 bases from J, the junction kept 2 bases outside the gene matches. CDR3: CASSRDRSQPQHF. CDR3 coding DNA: TGTGCCAGCAGCCGGGACAGGTCTCAGCCCCAGCATTTT.

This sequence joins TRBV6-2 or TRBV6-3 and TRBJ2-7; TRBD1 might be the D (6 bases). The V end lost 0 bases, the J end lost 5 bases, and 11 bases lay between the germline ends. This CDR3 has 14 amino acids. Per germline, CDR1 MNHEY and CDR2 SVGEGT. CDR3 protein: CASSYSTGKDEQYF. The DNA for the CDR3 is TGTGCCAGCAGTTACTCTACAGGGAAGGACGAGCAGTACTTC.

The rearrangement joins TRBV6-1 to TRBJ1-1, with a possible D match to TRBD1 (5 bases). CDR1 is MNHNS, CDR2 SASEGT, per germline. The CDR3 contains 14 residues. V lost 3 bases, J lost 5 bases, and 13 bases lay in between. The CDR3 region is CASSEQGSGTEAFF. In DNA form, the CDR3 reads TGTGCCAGCAGTGAGCAGGGATCGGGAACTGAAGCTTTCTTT.

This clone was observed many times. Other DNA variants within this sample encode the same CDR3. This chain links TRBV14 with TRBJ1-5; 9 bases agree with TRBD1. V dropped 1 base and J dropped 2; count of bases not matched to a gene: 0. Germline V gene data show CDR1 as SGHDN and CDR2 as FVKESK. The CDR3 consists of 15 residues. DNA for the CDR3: TGTGCCAGCAGCCAAGGGACAGGGGGCAATCAGCCCCAGCATTTT. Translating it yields CASSQGTGGNQPQHF.